These 31 T cell receptor beta chains originate from one sample sequenced in a study of blood T cell repertoires in COVID-19. Data came from immunoSEQ multiplex PCR; TCRdb stores just in-frame clones and leaves some out. This table holds 120,000 or so clones, about 90% found once. The sequenced material came from peripheral blood. The receptors shown here come from a human donor in a cohort sampled during active COVID-19.

The chain joins TRBV7-2 to TRBJ1-1, with D tentatively TRBD1 (5 bases). Trimming pared 1 base from V and 5 bases from J, leaving 17 bases between. This CDR3 is built from 16 residues. Germline loops: CDR1 SGHTA, CDR2 FQGNSA. CDR3 coding DNA: TGTGCCAGCAGCTTAGGTATTGGGGGGTTCGGAACTGAAGCTTTCTTT. It translates to CASSLGIGGFGTEAFF.

The rearrangement uses TRBV5-8 and TRBJ2-5, with a possible D match to TRBD2 (6 bases). The CDR3 covers 12 residues. The germline V gene has CDR1 SGHTS and CDR2 YDEGEE. The V and J ends lost 6 bases and 10 bases respectively, with 16 bases between them. The CDR3 is CASTPLGRDQYF. CDR3 DNA sequence: TGTGCCAGCACTCCGCTTGGGCGGGACCAGTACTTC.

V is TRBV5-5 and J is TRBJ1-3; D unclear. Germline loops: CDR1 SGHKS, CDR2 YYEKEE (reference sequence). This CDR3 is 16 amino acids long. The V end lost 0 bases, the J end lost 0 bases, and 10 bases lay between the germline ends. In nucleotides, the CDR3 is TGTGCCAGCAGCTTGGCCCCCCGGAGCTCTGGAAACACCATATATTTT. It specifies CASSLAPRSSGNTIYF.

This chain connects TRBV9 to TRBJ1-1; 7 bases are a match to TRBD1. With 3 bases clipped from V and 7 bases from J, the junction kept 12 bases outside the gene matches. This CDR3 comprises 15 residues. Per the germline V gene, CDR1 is SGDLS and CDR2 is YYNGEE. The CDR3 sequence: CASSAPRGQGVEAFF. CDR3 DNA: TGTGCCAGCAGCGCCCCCCGAGGTCAGGGGGTTGAAGCTTTCTTT.

The chain carries TRBV7-3 and TRBJ2-5, with 7 bases fitting TRBD1. CDR1 SGHTA and CDR2 FQGTGA come from the germline V gene. The V gene end was trimmed by 5 bases and the J gene end by 3 bases; junction bases not matched to a gene: 3. The CDR3 loop spans 13 amino acids. CDR3 residues: CASSRDREETQYF. CDR3 sequence (DNA): TGTGCCAGCAGCCGTGACAGGGAAGAGACCCAGTACTTC. The variable domain in full, with the rest retrieved from reference TRBV7-3 and TRBJ2-5, is GAGVSQTPSNKVTEKGKYVELRCDPISGHTALYWYRQSLGQGPEFLIYFQGTGAADDSGLPNDRFFAVRPEGSVSTLKIQRTERGDSAVYLCASSRDREETQYFGPGTRLLVL.

This sequence joins TRBV14 and TRBJ2-5; TRBD2 matches at 8 bases. From germline, CDR1 is SGHDN and CDR2 FVKESK. The V gene end was trimmed by 1 base and the J gene end by 1 base; junction bases not matched to a gene: 5. This CDR3 has 16 amino acids. In nucleotides, the CDR3 is TGTGCCAGCAGCCAAGGCGGGAGGTCGATCCAAGAGACCCAGTACTTC. It codes for CASSQGGRSIQETQYF.

This sequence joins TRBV6-1 and TRBJ2-1; 14 bases are shared with TRBD2. Unmatched junction bases numbered 3, after V lost 6 bases and J lost 5 bases. CDR1 and CDR2 from the germline V gene are MNHNS and SASEGT. The CDR3 has 15 residues. The CDR3 DNA is TGTGCCAGCAGGAGGACTAGCGGGGGGAACAATGAGCAGTTCTTC. Encoded protein: CASRRTSGGNNEQFF.

The chain joins TRBV28 to TRBJ1-4, with 11 bases lining up with TRBD1. This CDR3 contains 17 residues. Germline CDR1 and CDR2: MDHEN and SYDVKM. V gave up 6 bases and J gave up 5 bases; unmatched junction bases: 11. The CDR3 DNA reads as TGTGCCAGCAGGCCGGATGGGACAGGGGGACTAAATGAAAAACTGTTTTTT. Its protein product is CASRPDGTGGLNEKLFF.

The J gene is TRBJ2-2, the V gene TRBV3-1 (or the pseudogene TRBV3-2), with D hard to call. CDR1 and CDR2 from the germline V gene are LGHDT and YNNKEL (reference sequence). Between the trimmed V and J ends, which lost 0 bases and 1 base, there was a span of 12 bases. The CDR3 extends over 17 amino acids. The CDR3 is CASSQDRGLENTGELFF. The CDR3 nucleotides read TGTGCCAGCAGCCAAGATAGAGGTCTGGAGAACACCGGGGAGCTGTTTTTT.

This sequence joins TRBV19 and TRBJ1-1, with no clear D. From germline, CDR1 is LNHDA and CDR2 SQIVND (reference sequence). The CDR3 covers 13 residues. Trimming took off 3 bases at V and 1 base at J, with 6 bases between the two ends. The CDR3 sequence: CASSIAENTEAFF. The DNA for the CDR3 is TGTGCCAGTAGTATCGCAGAGAACACTGAAGCTTTCTTT.

The V call is TRBV28, the J call TRBJ2-6, with 7 bases matching TRBD1. Trimming took 4 bases from V and 0 from J; bases not matched to a gene: 3. The CDR3 loop spans 16 amino acids. CDR1 is MDHEN and CDR2 is SYDVKM in the germline V gene. The CDR3 DNA reads as TGTGCCAGCAGTTCACAGGGGACCTCTGGGGCCAACGTCCTGACTTTC. Translated, it gives CASSSQGTSGANVLTF.

The genes are TRBV3-1 (or the pseudogene TRBV3-2) and TRBJ2-1, with 11 bases fitting TRBD2. Germline V gene sequence: CDR1 LGHDT, CDR2 YNNKEL (reference sequence). Unmatched junction bases numbered 1, after V lost 1 base and J lost 2 bases. The length of the CDR3 is 16 residues. CDR3 sequence (DNA): TGTGCCAGCAGCCAAGCGGGACTAGCGGCCTACAATGAGCAGTTCTTC. The encoded protein is CASSQAGLAAYNEQFF.

The rearrangement joins TRBV19 to TRBJ2-3; 11 bases align to TRBD2. With V trimmed by 4 bases and J by 0 bases, 3 bases remained unmatched. Germline V CDR1 and CDR2: LNHDA, SQIVND (reference sequence). The length of the CDR3 is 16 residues. CDR3 sequence: CASSRRTSGSTDTQYF. CDR3 nucleotide sequence: TGTGCCAGTAGTAGAAGGACTAGCGGGAGCACAGATACGCAGTATTTT.

V and J are TRBV11-2 and TRBJ2-2; D gene unclear. CDR3 size: 17 residues. Germline values: CDR1 SGHAT, CDR2 FQNNGV. The ends were cut back, 3 bases at V and 1 base at J, with 15 bases in the middle. The CDR3 protein is CASSFALKVLNTGELFF. CDR3 nucleotides: TGTGCCAGCAGCTTTGCCTTAAAAGTACTGAACACCGGGGAGCTGTTTTTT.

V and J are TRBV15 and TRBJ2-7; D is perhaps TRBD1 (6 bases). The CDR3 is made up of 15 amino acids. Germline values: CDR1 LNHNV, CDR2 YYDKDF (reference sequence). V was pared by 5 bases and J by 2 bases, with 16 bases between. This CDR3 is CATSLAGTLAYEQYF. CDR3 nucleotides: TGTGCCACCAGCTTGGCCGGGACACTTGCCTACGAGCAGTACTTC.

V usage is TRBV28 and J usage is TRBJ2-7; 8 bases align to TRBD2. The ends lost 2 bases at V and 7 bases at J; junction bases unmatched: 10. The CDR3 runs to 15 residues. The germline V gene has CDR1 MDHEN and CDR2 SYDVKM. CDR3 nucleotides: TGTGCCAGCAGTTTAAGGGGCGGGAGGAGGGAAGAGCAGTACTTC. Translating it yields CASSLRGGRREEQYF.

The chain employs TRBV19 and TRBJ2-4; TRBD1 is a possible D gene (6 bases). Germline V gene lookup returns CDR1 LNHDA and CDR2 SQIVND (reference sequence). This CDR3 spans 13 amino acids. V was shortened by 3 bases and J by 7 bases, with 10 bases between the two germline ends. DNA for the CDR3: TGTGCCAGTAGTATTGTTAGGGGGAACATTCAGTACTTC. Translation: CASSIVRGNIQYF.

This sequence joins TRBV4-2 and TRBJ2-1; possible D gene TRBD2, 7 bases. Trimming left V 0 bases short and J 5 bases short, with 11 bases between. Germline assignment: CDR1 LGHNA and CDR2 YNFKEQ. This CDR3 comprises 15 residues. CDR3 loop: CASSQDAGAHNEQFF. For the CDR3, the DNA is TGTGCCAGCAGCCAAGATGCGGGGGCCCACAATGAGCAGTTCTTC.

The gene calls are TRBV27 and TRBJ2-7; 7 nucleotides match TRBD1. The CDR3 runs to 13 residues. J was trimmed by 0 bases and V by 10 bases; bases with no gene match: 6. Germline V lookup: CDR1 MNHEY, CDR2 SMNVEV (reference sequence). For the CDR3, the DNA is TGTGCCACCCGGGACAGTGGCTCCTACGAGCAGTACTTC. Translation gives CATRDSGSYEQYF.

V usage is TRBV6-5 and J usage is TRBJ1-2; D unresolved. The CDR3 runs 14 residues. Germline loops: CDR1 MNHEY, CDR2 SVGAGI. Trimming pared 6 bases from V and 2 bases from J, leaving 13 bases between. The CDR3 loop reads CASRPETANYGYTF. CDR3 sequence (DNA): TGTGCCAGCAGGCCGGAGACCGCGAACTATGGCTACACCTTC.

CDR3 sequence reads: CATSRAGGNQPQHF. In DNA form, the CDR3 reads TGTGCCACCAGTCGTGCGGGCGGAAATCAGCCCCAGCATTTT. The rearrangement links TRBV24-1 to TRBJ1-5, with D unclear. Germline-derived CDR1 and CDR2 are KGHDR and SFDVKD. Trimming stripped 6 bases from V and 4 bases from J, with 12 bases between. There are 14 residues in the CDR3.

The chain uses TRBV12-5 and TRBJ1-1; a weak D match, TRBD1 (6 bases). CDR3 length equals 17 residues. Germline V gives CDR1 LGHNT, CDR2 FRNRAP. The V and J ends lost 5 bases and 4 bases respectively, with 23 bases between them. The CDR3 is CASGARRQDLHGTEAFF. CDR3 DNA: TGTGCTAGTGGTGCCCGGAGACAGGACCTTCATGGCACTGAAGCTTTCTTT. Full variable domain (missing parts from reference TRBV12-5 and TRBJ1-1): DARVTQTPRHKVTEMGQEVTMRCQPILGHNTVFWYRQTMMQGLELLAYFRNRAPLDDSGMPKDRFSAEMPDATLATLKIQPSEPRDSAVYFCASGARRQDLHGTEAFFGQGTRLTVV.

This clone was counted once. The V call is TRBV10-1, the J call TRBJ2-3; D is uncertain. The V gene lost 11 bases and the J gene lost 8 bases, with 14 bases spanning the gap. Germline CDR1 reads WNHNN; CDR2 reads SYGVQD (reference sequence). The CDR3 is made up of 11 amino acids. The CDR3 spells CAYLARGTQYF. CDR3 in DNA: TGCGCCTACCTGGCGAGAGGTACGCAGTATTTT.

The gene calls are TRBV29-1 and TRBJ1-4, with a weak D call TRBD1 (6 bases). Trimming removed 5 bases at V and 6 bases at J, with 19 bases between. This CDR3 spans 15 amino acids. Germline V lookup: CDR1 SQVTM, CDR2 ANQGSEA. The CDR3 sequence is CSVTRPGGGDEKLFF. DNA of the CDR3: TGCAGCGTTACGCGCCCGGGGGGCGGTGATGAAAAACTGTTTTTT.

The CDR3 loop reads CASSIGTSSYEQYF. CDR3 bases: TGTGCCAGTAGTATCGGGACTTCCTCCTACGAGCAGTACTTC. This chain joins TRBV19 and TRBJ2-7, with a tentative D call TRBD2 (6 bases). This CDR3 contains 14 residues. Trimming took 3 bases from V and 0 from J, leaving 9 bases between them. Germline V CDR1 and CDR2: LNHDA, SQIVND (reference sequence).

The V call is TRBV6-4, the J call TRBJ2-1; 12 nucleotides match TRBD2. Germline values: CDR1 MRHNA, CDR2 SNTAGT. Trimming cost V 2 bases and J 7 bases; bases outside gene matches: 6. The CDR3 is 16 amino acids. The CDR3 DNA sequence: TGTGCCAGCAGTGACCGAGGACTAGCGGGGAAAAATGAGCAGTTCTTC. Protein sequence: CASSDRGLAGKNEQFF.

As concerns this clone: An end of the junction does not agree with germline; a read error may underlie this. In DNA form, the CDR3 reads TGTGCTAGCAGCCTTGACACATACTCCTACAATGAGCAGTTCTTC. Protein sequence: CASSLDTYSYNEQFF. This chain uses TRBV7-7 with TRBJ2-1; D gene uncertain. The CDR3 runs to 15 residues. Looked up from germline, CDR1 is SSHAT and CDR2 is FNYEAQ (reference sequence).

Details on this clone: At one end, the junction sequence differs from germline, possibly due to a read error. The chain has TRBV7-2 and TRBJ2-3; 11 bases match TRBD2. The CDR3 runs 14 residues. The germline V gene has CDR1 SGHTA and CDR2 FQGNSA. Here the CDR3 reads CASRFSGGADTQYF. In DNA form, the CDR3 reads TGTGCCAGCCGCTTTAGCGGGGGGGCAGATACGCAGTATTTT.

This chain connects TRBV10-1 to TRBJ1-1; 8 positions agree with TRBD1. V dropped 3 bases and J dropped 5; count of bases not matched to a gene: 14. Germline CDR1 WNHNN, CDR2 SYGVQD (reference sequence). CDR3 length: 17 residues. CDR3: CASSDYPIGQGGTEAFF. CDR3 bases: TGCGCCAGCAGTGACTACCCGATCGGACAGGGTGGTACTGAAGCTTTCTTT.

This chain joins TRBV9 and TRBJ1-1; a weak D match, TRBD1 (6 bases). Per the germline V gene, CDR1 is SGDLS and CDR2 is YYNGEE. V lost 1 base and J lost 0, with 10 bases in between. The CDR3 runs to 15 residues. This CDR3 is CASSVTGTMNTEAFF. The CDR3 region has the DNA TGTGCCAGCAGCGTAACAGGGACTATGAACACTGAAGCTTTCTTT.

V is TRBV5-1 and J is TRBJ1-1; D may be TRBD1 (5 bases). Germline-derived CDR1 and CDR2 are SGHRS and YFSETQ. This CDR3 has 14 residues. V lost 0 bases, J lost 3 bases, and 9 bases lay in between. The CDR3 coding sequence is TGCGCCAGCAGCTTGGCAGGGATAGACACTGAAGCTTTCTTT. This gives the protein CASSLAGIDTEAFF.